This T cell receptor (beta chain) emerged from a study of blood T cell repertoires in COVID-19. Study-wide background: Spain, Italy and the United States supplied samples that represented acute and convalescent COVID-19.

Libraries were prepared by immunoSEQ multiplex PCR; TCRdb keeps only in-frame clonotypes and omits some of them. The sample yields about 270,000 clones, around 86% seen once. CDR1 and CDR2 from the germline V gene are MNHEY and SVGAGI. V was clipped by 5 bases and J by 3 bases, with 10 bases between them. The CDR3 runs 13 residues. Source material: peripheral blood. The TCR was taken from a man aged 35-49 years with active or convalescent COVID-19. The chain combines TRBV6-5 with TRBJ1-2; D is undetermined. The CDR3 loop reads CASSSEEYYGYTF. In DNA, the CDR3 is TGTGCCAGCAGTAGCGAGGAGTACTATGGCTACACCTTC.